This T cell receptor (beta chain) appears in the sequencing data of a study of blood T cell repertoires in COVID-19. Whole-study context: Donors in the United States, Italy and Spain gave samples during acute or convalescent COVID-19.

The method was immunoSEQ multiplex PCR; TCRdb's version includes in-frame clones alone and lacks a portion of them. This table holds about 260,000 clones, approximately 84% found once. This CDR3 spans 11 amino acids. Germline V gives CDR1 SGHTA, CDR2 FQGTGA. V dropped 5 bases and J dropped 7 bases, with 6 bases sitting between them. Sequences were obtained from peripheral blood. The V gene is TRBV7-3, the J gene TRBJ2-1; D is uncertain. The clonotype comes from a woman aged 80 or over with acute or convalescent COVID-19. CDR3 bases: TGTGCCAGCAGCCCGGGTAATGAGCAGTTCTTC. Residues: CASSPGNEQFF.